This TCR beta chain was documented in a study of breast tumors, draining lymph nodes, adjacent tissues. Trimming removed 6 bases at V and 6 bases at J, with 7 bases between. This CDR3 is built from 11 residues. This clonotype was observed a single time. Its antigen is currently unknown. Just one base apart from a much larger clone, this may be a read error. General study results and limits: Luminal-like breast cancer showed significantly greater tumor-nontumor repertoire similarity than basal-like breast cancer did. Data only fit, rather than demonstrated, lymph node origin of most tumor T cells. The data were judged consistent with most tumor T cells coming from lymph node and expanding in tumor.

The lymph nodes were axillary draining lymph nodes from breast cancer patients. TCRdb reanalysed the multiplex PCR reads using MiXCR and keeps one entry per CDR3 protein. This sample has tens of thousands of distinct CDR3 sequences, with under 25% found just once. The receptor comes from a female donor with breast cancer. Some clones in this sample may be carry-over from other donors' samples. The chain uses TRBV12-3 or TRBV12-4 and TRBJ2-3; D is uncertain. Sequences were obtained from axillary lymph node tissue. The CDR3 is CASSHADTQYF. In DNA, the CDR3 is TGTGCCAGCAGCCATGCGGATACGCAGTATTTT.